Presented here are 13 T cell receptor beta chains from one specimen sequenced in a study of T cell responses to AZD1222 COVID-19 vaccine. Sequencing used immunoSEQ multiplex PCR; TCRdb keeps in-frame clones, though not all of them. This table holds fewer than 120,000 clones, around nine tenths found once. The sample here was peripheral blood, taken on day 0 of AZD1222 vaccination. Receptor source: an adult in good health.

The chain employs TRBV19 and TRBJ1-4; no reliable D call. V lost 3 bases, J lost 5 bases, and 10 bases lay in between. The CDR3 runs to 14 residues. CDR1 is LNHDA, CDR2 SQIVND, per germline (reference sequence). The CDR3 bases are TGTGCCAGTAGTATCCCCGGGTTAAATGAAAAACTGTTTTTT. This gives the protein CASSIPGLNEKLFF.

This clone was picked up a small number of times. The chain carries TRBV12-3 or TRBV12-4 and TRBJ2-1; 7 nucleotides agree with TRBD1. The ends lost 8 bases at V and 7 bases at J; junction bases unmatched: 5. The CDR3 totals 12 residues. The CDR3 DNA follows: TGTGCCAGCCAGGGGGATTCGAATGAGCAGTTCTTC. It is translated as CASQGDSNEQFF.

Of note for this clone: Its ends do not fully match the called genes, so a read error is possible. This chain joins TRBV6-2 or TRBV6-3 and TRBJ1-5; D is undetermined. The germline V gene has CDR1 MNHEY and CDR2 SVGEGT. The CDR3 covers 15 residues. For the CDR3, the DNA is TGTGCCAGCAATTACTCGAATATGGGCAATCAGCCCCAGCATTTT. This gives the protein CASNYSNMGNQPQHF.

This clone was seen just once. CDR3 sequence reads: CSVDPLTGGLGYTF. DNA for the CDR3: TGCAGCGTTGACCCGCTAACAGGGGGTTTAGGCTACACCTTC. This chain joins TRBV29-1 and TRBJ1-2; 8 bases line up with TRBD1. J gave up 8 bases and V 3 bases, and 11 bases lay outside the gene matches. CDR1 is SQVTM and CDR2 is ANQGSEA in the germline V gene. The CDR3 covers 14 residues.

This CDR3 reads CASSRDGQNEKLFF. In DNA, the CDR3 is TGTGCCAGCAGCAGGGACGGCCAAAATGAAAAACTGTTTTTT. The V call is TRBV6-5, the J call TRBJ1-4; possibly TRBD1 for D (5 bases). The V and J ends lost 6 bases and 5 bases respectively, with 13 bases between them. The CDR3 runs to 14 residues. The V gene's germline CDR1 is MNHEY and CDR2 SVGAGI.

This clone was observed once. The chain joins TRBV5-1 to TRBJ2-5, with a possible D match to TRBD2 (5 bases). The CDR3 totals 15 residues. Germline CDR1 is SGHRS and CDR2 is YFSETQ. Trimming shortened V by 1 base and J by 2 bases, and 12 bases separated the two germline ends. The CDR3 loop is CASSLRGFSQETQYF. In nucleotides, the CDR3 is TGCGCCAGCAGCTTGCGAGGGTTCTCTCAAGAGACCCAGTACTTC.

The rearrangement uses TRBV19 and TRBJ1-5, with a weak D call TRBD1 (5 bases). This CDR3 region has 15 residues. Germline V lookup: CDR1 LNHDA, CDR2 SQIVND (reference sequence). V was trimmed by 3 bases and J by 4 bases, leaving 13 bases between them. The CDR3 nucleotides are TGTGCCAGTAGTATCATATCACAGGCAAATCAGCCCCAGCATTTT. The encoded protein is CASSIISQANQPQHF.

CDR3 in DNA: TGTGCCAGCAGACAGGGGGCGAGCACAGATACGCAGTATTTT. Amino acids: CASRQGASTDTQYF. J is TRBJ2-3 and V is TRBV11-2; 9 bases match TRBD1. The V segment lost 6 bases and the J segment 0 bases; nucleotides outside the gene matches: 1. The germline gives CDR1 SGHAT, CDR2 FQNNGV. The CDR3 extends over 14 amino acids.

Note on this clone: This same CDR3 is encoded by further DNA sequences in the sample. The rearrangement uses TRBV19 and TRBJ2-5; a weak D match, TRBD1 (5 bases). Germline V gene sequence: CDR1 LNHDA, CDR2 SQIVND (reference sequence). The CDR3 extends over 13 amino acids. Between the trimmed V and J ends, which lost 3 bases and 4 bases, there was a span of 9 bases. The CDR3 here is CASSITGAETQYF. CDR3 nucleotide sequence: TGTGCCAGTAGTATTACAGGTGCAGAGACCCAGTACTTC.

The chain combines TRBV5-4 with TRBJ1-1; D is unclear. Trimming cost V 2 bases and J 4 bases, with 12 bases left between them. Germline values: CDR1 SGHNT, CDR2 YYREEE (reference sequence). This CDR3 is 14 amino acids long. The CDR3 coding sequence is TGTGCCAGCAGCTTTACCCCGACAACCACTGAAGCTTTCTTT. It yields the protein CASSFTPTTTEAFF.

This rearrangement joins TRBV12-3 or TRBV12-4 to TRBJ2-7; the D is unclear. Deletions cut 3 bases from V and 6 bases from J, with 12 bases between. This CDR3 comprises 13 residues. The CDR3 region is CASSLRQSSEQYF. For the CDR3, the DNA is TGTGCCAGCAGTTTGAGGCAGTCGTCCGAGCAGTACTTC.

The CDR3 DNA sequence: TGTGCCAGCAGCCCTAGTGGGGCGCGTTTTGAAGCTTTCTTT. Protein sequence: CASSPSGARFEAFF. V usage is TRBV7-2 and J usage is TRBJ1-1; weak D call: TRBD1 (5 bases). The length of the CDR3 is 14 residues. Germline CDR1 and CDR2: SGHTA and FQGNSA. Trimming removed 5 bases at V and 7 bases at J, with 17 bases between.

V usage is TRBV2 and J usage is TRBJ1-1; D is ambiguous. V lost 5 bases and J lost 2, with 12 bases in between. Germline assignment: CDR1 SNHLY and CDR2 FYNNEI. The CDR3 covers 14 residues. In nucleotides, the CDR3 is TGTGCCAGCAGTATTGCTTACAGCAACACTGAAGCTTTCTTT. This sequence encodes CASSIAYSNTEAFF. Complete variable domain (other parts from reference TRBV2 and TRBJ1-1): EPEVTQTPSHQVTQMGQEVILRCVPISNHLYFYWYRQILGQKVEFLVSFYNNEISEKSEIFDDQFSVERPDGSNFTLKIRSTKLEDSAMYFCASSIAYSNTEAFFGQGTRLTVV.